These 8 T cell receptor beta chains came from one sample sequenced in a study of T cell responses to AZD1222 COVID-19 vaccine (dated by TCRdb to the early 2020s). The library was prepared using the immunoSEQ multiplex PCR assay. TCRdb mirrors the immuneACCESS table, restricted to in-frame sequences. Some clones are absent from its copies; in checked studies, under half trace to an unresolved V gene, and the reason for the others is unknown. The sample yields 150,000 or so clones; roughly 93% were counted once. The ten largest account for approximately 0.98% of the sample. What this sample's time point label stands for: about 28 days (+/-7) after the second vaccine dose. The sequencing used peripheral blood, collected 28 days after the second AZD1222 dose. These receptors were taken from an adult who received the AZD1222 COVID-19 vaccine.

This rearrangement joins TRBV18 to TRBJ1-4; no definite D call. The V gene lost 3 bases and the J gene lost 2 bases, with 13 bases spanning the gap. The germline CDR1 and CDR2 sequences are KGHSH and LQKENI. This CDR3 is built from 16 residues. The CDR3 coding sequence is TGTGCCAGCTCACCCATTTTGGCGGAGACTAATGAAAAACTGTTTTTT. Protein product: CASSPILAETNEKLFF.

The rearrangement links TRBV19 to TRBJ2-7; D uncertain. Germline lookup yields CDR1 LNHDA and CDR2 SQIVND (reference sequence). The CDR3 is 14 amino acids. V was clipped by 3 bases and J by 3 bases, with 12 bases between them. The CDR3 loop reads CASSIDGQNYEQYF. Written as DNA, the CDR3 is TGTGCCAGTAGTATCGACGGTCAGAACTACGAGCAGTACTTC.

The genes are TRBV7-9 and TRBJ1-1, with 7 nucleotides matching TRBD1. The CDR3 length is 14 residues. V shed 5 bases, J shed 5 bases, and the junction held 8 bases outside the gene matches. Germline CDR1 and CDR2: SEHNR and FQNEAQ (reference sequence). The DNA for the CDR3 is TGTGCCAGCAGCCATACAGGGGATAGGACTGAAGCTTTCTTT. This sequence encodes CASSHTGDRTEAFF.

The V gene is TRBV20-1, the J gene TRBJ2-3; 7 bases are shared with TRBD2. Trimming cost V 3 bases and J 2 bases; bases outside gene matches: 8. There are 15 residues in the CDR3. Germline CDR1 reads DFQATT; CDR2 reads SNEGSKA (reference sequence). The CDR3: CSASPSSGNTDTQYF. In DNA form, the CDR3 reads TGCAGTGCTAGTCCATCTAGCGGTAACACAGATACGCAGTATTTT.

The V gene is TRBV6-2 or TRBV6-3, the J gene TRBJ1-1; D remains ambiguous. The CDR3 is made up of 12 amino acids. The germline V gene encodes CDR1 MNHEY and CDR2 SVGEGT. Trimming removed 2 bases at V and 4 bases at J, with 5 bases between. In nucleotides, the CDR3 is TGTGCCAGCAGTTACAGTTTCACTGAAGCTTTCTTT. It yields the protein CASSYSFTEAFF.

The rearrangement uses TRBV18 and TRBJ2-1; TRBD1 or TRBD2 may be the D gene (5 bases each). CDR1 and CDR2 from the germline V gene are KGHSH and LQKENI. Trimming left V 2 bases short and J 7 bases short, with 12 bases between. The CDR3 totals 14 residues. The CDR3 sequence: CASSPMGRANEQFF. CDR3 DNA: TGTGCCAGCTCACCAATGGGGCGGGCTAATGAGCAGTTCTTC.

This rearrangement joins TRBV9 to TRBJ1-3; no clear D. Looked up from germline, CDR1 is SGDLS and CDR2 is YYNGEE. V was pared by 2 bases and J by 0 bases, with 6 bases between. This CDR3 contains 14 residues. CDR3 coding DNA: TGTGCCAGCAGCGTCTCCCTCTCTGGAAACACCATATATTTT. The encoded protein is CASSVSLSGNTIYF.

The table lists this clone with a count of one. CDR3 bases: TGTGCCAGCAGTTACTCCCGGACAGCGATAGCCAAAAACATTCAGTACTTC. It encodes CASSYSRTAIAKNIQYF. V and J are TRBV6-2 or TRBV6-3 and TRBJ2-4; TRBD1 might be the D (6 bases). V was pared by 0 bases and J by 0 bases, with 12 bases between. Germline CDR1 reads MNHEY; CDR2 reads SVGEGT. The CDR3 spans 17 residues.